What follows are 2 T cell receptor beta chains derived from one specimen sequenced in a study of human T cells and chemical hapten exposure. Time point of the sample: patch test 1, 2 weeks after DPC sensitization. The sample's treatment: therapeutic diphenylcyclopropenone sensitization with weekly scalp DPC. TCRdb called the RACE reads again in MiXCR, with one record for every CDR3 protein. The sample lists 150,000 or so distinct CDR3 sequences; about 15% were seen once. Sample: whole blood, taken in connection with sensitization to the hapten diphenylcyclopropenone (DPC). These TCRs come from a woman aged 25 to 39 with alopecia areata. Some clones in this sample may be carry-over from other donors' samples.

This clonotype was detected only a few times. This chain links TRBV19 with TRBJ2-4; D is perhaps TRBD1 or TRBD2 (6 bases each). The CDR3 spans 15 residues. Germline lookup yields CDR1 LNHDA and CDR2 SQIVND (reference sequence). The V and J ends lost 7 bases and 0 bases respectively, with 13 bases between them. DNA for the CDR3: TGTGCCAGTACCTCAGGGGACTTAGCCAAAAACATTCAGTACTTC. As protein: CASTSGDLAKNIQYF.

This clonotype turned up a few times. V gene TRBV7-9 combines with J gene TRBJ2-4; D unresolved. The CDR3 has 12 amino acids. The V gene's germline CDR1 is SEHNR and CDR2 FQNEAQ (reference sequence). V dropped 8 bases and J dropped 1 base, with 6 bases sitting between them. In DNA form, the CDR3 reads TGTGCCAGCGAAGGGGCCAAAAACATTCAGTACTTC. Translation: CASEGAKNIQYF.